The rows below give T cell receptor beta chains drawn from one sample of a study of T cells in Graves' hyperthyroidism and ophthalmopathy. TCRdb re-derived calls from the multiplex PCR reads in MiXCR, one entry per CDR3 protein. The sample includes hundreds of thousands of distinct CDR3 sequences, 15% to 20% of them seen just once. Sequencing was done on a sample of blood. These receptors were taken from a woman aged 18-29 years with Graves' ophthalmopathy. Each CDR3 is given with its conserved first and last residue. Each record gives: J gene, clone size, D gene, V gene, CDR3 protein, CDR3 DNA. The D gene is left open where the match is weak. Not all rows give a size; the values are once, few, many and, for expanded clones, a class.

j_gene: TRBJ1-5; abundance: many; d_gene: NA; v_gene: TRBV2; CDR3aa: CASSEGTPGNQPQHF; CDR3nt: TGTGCCAGCAGTGAAGGAACCCCCGGCAATCAGCCCCAGCATTTT
j_gene: TRBJ2-2; abundance: many; d_gene: NA; v_gene: TRBV5-1; CDR3aa: CASSFVDSSSSGELFF; CDR3nt: TGCGCCAGCAGCTTCGTTGACTCCTCAAGTTCCGGGGAGCTGTTTTTT
j_gene: TRBJ1-1; abundance: NA; d_gene: TRBD1; v_gene: TRBV27; CDR3aa: CASRLQGNTGAFF; CDR3nt: TGTGCCAGCAGATTACAGGGGAACACTGGAGCTTTCTTT
j_gene: TRBJ2-2; abundance: many; d_gene: NA; v_gene: TRBV7-2; CDR3aa: CASSPEGGPGTGELFF; CDR3nt: TGTGCCAGCAGCCCCGAGGGGGGGCCGGGGACCGGGGAGCTGTTTTTT
j_gene: TRBJ1-1; abundance: many; d_gene: NA; v_gene: TRBV29-1; CDR3aa: CSVSWGTVNTEAFF; CDR3nt: TGCAGCGTTTCATGGGGTACAGTGAACACTGAAGCTTTCTTT
j_gene: TRBJ2-3; abundance: many; d_gene: TRBD1; v_gene: TRBV6-1; CDR3aa: CASSEINRGTTDTQYF; CDR3nt: TGTGCCAGCAGTGAAATCAACAGGGGAACCACAGATACGCAGTATTTT
j_gene: TRBJ2-3; abundance: NA; d_gene: TRBD1; v_gene: TRBV10-3; CDR3aa: CAIKGAPSTDTQYF; CDR3nt: TGTGCCATCAAGGGGGCCCCTAGCACAGATACGCAGTATTTT
j_gene: TRBJ1-1; abundance: many; d_gene: NA; v_gene: TRBV12-3/TRBV12-4; CDR3aa: CASAAPTSNGDTEAFF; CDR3nt: TGTGCCAGCGCCGCCCCGACCTCCAACGGGGACACTGAAGCTTTCTTT
j_gene: TRBJ1-5; abundance: NA; d_gene: NA; v_gene: TRBV19; CDR3aa: CASSMSAHGNQPQHF; CDR3nt: TGTGCCAGTAGTATGTCCGCCCATGGCAATCAGCCCCAGCATTTT
j_gene: TRBJ1-6; abundance: NA; d_gene: NA; v_gene: TRBV5-6; CDR3aa: CASSLATSSYNSPLHF; CDR3nt: TGTGCCAGCAGCTTGGCCACTAGCTCCTATAATTCACCCCTCCACTTT
j_gene: TRBJ1-5; abundance: many; d_gene: NA; v_gene: TRBV28; CDR3aa: CASSFSPRSGNQPQHF; CDR3nt: TGTGCCAGCAGTTTTTCCCCCCGTTCGGGCAATCAGCCCCAGCATTTT
j_gene: TRBJ2-7; abundance: few; d_gene: NA; v_gene: TRBV5-6; CDR3aa: CASSLSQGEQYF; CDR3nt: TGTGCCAGCAGCCTGTCCCAGGGCGAGCAGTACTTC